This T cell receptor beta chain stems from a study of Tregs in tolerant kidney transplant recipients. Libraries were prepared by immunoSEQ multiplex PCR; TCRdb keeps only in-frame clonotypes and omits some of them. The repertoire includes approximately 260,000 clones, roughly 80% of them detected once, and roughly 0.67% sits in the top ten. CDR1 and CDR2 (germline): MNHEY, SVGAGI. CDR3 length: 16 amino acids. The V and J ends lost 0 bases and 2 bases respectively, with 13 bases between them. The TCR originated in a human donor in good health. Sequences were obtained from CD4+ T cells from blood. The chain joins TRBV6-5 to TRBJ1-1; possible D gene TRBD1, 6 bases. The CDR3 reads CASSYSIGTPNTEAFF. The CDR3 nucleotides are TGTGCCAGCAGTTACTCGATAGGGACACCAAACACTGAAGCTTTCTTT.